This T cell receptor beta chain was sequenced during a study of T-cell memory formation after mild COVID-19. Study-level points and caveats: Later expanders leaned CD4+, whereas day 15 to 85 contracting clones were balanced CD4/CD8.

Trimming left V 6 bases short and J 9 bases short, with 17 bases between. Germline CDR1 SGHVS, CDR2 FQNEAQ. This CDR3 has 13 residues. To note about this clonotype: Antigen unknown.

TCRdb fed the 5' RACE reads into MiXCR, producing one record per CDR3 protein. The sample lists 300,000 to 350,000 distinct CDR3 sequences, just under 20% seen once, with around 21% in the top ten. The clonotype originates from a man between 18 and 35 years old who had mild COVID-19 (a few samples of this study predate the infection). Cell type and time point are not known. The genes are TRBV7-8 and TRBJ1-2, with D perhaps TRBD1 (6 bases). Sequencing was done on a sample of PBMCs or a T cell subset sorted from them (not recorded which). The CDR3 nucleotides are TGTGCCAGCAGTCCACAGGGAAGAGAGAGCTACACCTTC. Its protein is CASSPQGRESYTF.